The following is a T cell receptor (beta chain) sequence with its context. These data come from a study of control samples from healthy donors and cancer patients. V was pared by 6 bases and J by 3 bases, with 3 bases of the junction left unmatched. This CDR3 region has 14 residues. Looked up from germline, CDR1 is LNHDA and CDR2 is SQIVND (reference sequence). The repertoire was sequenced with immunoSEQ multiplex PCR; TCRdb's copy has only in-frame clones and lacks some. The profile shows roughly 86,000 clones, roughly 91% of them singletons. Sequencing was carried out using blood. The clonotype comes from a young man in good health. This chain connects TRBV19 to TRBJ1-1; TRBD1 aligns across 11 bases. CDR3 DNA: TGTGCCAGTAGGCGGGACAGGGGGGACACTGAAGCTTTCTTT. It specifies CASRRDRGDTEAFF.